These 15 T cell receptor beta chains were all obtained from the same sample, sequenced in a study of cytomegalovirus exposure and HLA in healthy donors. PCR employed 60 Vbeta and 13 Jbeta primers. Generated by immunoSEQ multiplex PCR, the TCRdb table keeps only in-frame clones and is missing some. Here the sample spans fewer than 150,000 clones, approximately 79% being singletons. Specimen: PBMCs. The receptors stem from a female donor in good health and CMV-seronegative.

The V call is TRBV2, the J call TRBJ1-2, with 10 bases identical to TRBD1. V shed 7 bases and J 7 bases; nucleotides not matched to a gene: 15. The CDR3 has 16 amino acids. Germline V CDR1 and CDR2: SNHLY, FYNNEI. The CDR3 nucleotides read TGTGCCAGCAACGCCTTGCCGGGACAGGGGAAGATTGGCTACACCTTC. This sequence encodes CASNALPGQGKIGYTF.

The J gene is TRBJ1-1, the V gene TRBV27; D ambiguous. The V end was cut by 8 bases, the J end by 4 bases, with 14 bases between. CDR1 and CDR2 from the germline V gene are MNHEY and SMNVEV (reference sequence). The CDR3 is 13 amino acids. CDR3 sequence reads: CASAVRGGTEAFF. CDR3 nucleotides: TGTGCCAGCGCGGTCCGGGGTGGCACTGAAGCTTTCTTT.

V gene TRBV5-8 combines with J gene TRBJ1-3; a possible D gene is TRBD1 (5 bases). Trimming left V 4 bases short and J 0 bases short, with 8 bases between. CDR1 and CDR2 from the germline V gene are SGHTS and YDEGEE. This CDR3 contains 14 residues. The CDR3 region is CASSRGPSGNTIYF. In DNA form, the CDR3 reads TGTGCCAGCAGCAGGGGTCCCTCTGGAAACACCATATATTTT.

J is TRBJ1-2 and V is TRBV29-1, with D possibly being TRBD1 (6 bases). CDR3 length equals 13 residues. The V end was cut by 1 base, the J end by 4 bases, with 10 bases between. Germline V gene data show CDR1 as SQVTM and CDR2 as ANQGSEA. The DNA for the CDR3 is TGCAGCGTTGAAGGCCCGGACAGCTATGGCTACACCTTC. Amino acids: CSVEGPDSYGYTF.

The V call is TRBV28, the J call TRBJ1-1; no reliable D call. Trimming shortened V by 2 bases and J by 0 bases, and 7 bases separated the two germline ends. The germline V gene has CDR1 MDHEN and CDR2 SYDVKM. The CDR3 covers 14 residues. CDR3 amino acids: CASSLQQLNTEAFF. The CDR3 DNA sequence: TGTGCCAGCAGTTTACAACAACTGAACACTGAAGCTTTCTTT.

This chain joins TRBV29-1 and TRBJ2-7; 7 nucleotides agree with TRBD2. Trimming took 4 bases from V and 0 from J; bases not matched to a gene: 3. Germline V CDR1 and CDR2: SQVTM, ANQGSEA. The CDR3 consists of 13 residues. The DNA of the CDR3 is TGCAGCGTTGCCGGGAGGAGCTCCTACGAGCAGTACTTC. Translated: CSVAGRSSYEQYF.

The chain uses TRBV5-4 and TRBJ2-3; the match to TRBD2 covers 8 bases. V shed 3 bases, J shed 0 bases, and the junction held 18 bases outside the gene matches. CDR1 SGHNT and CDR2 YYREEE come from the germline V gene (reference sequence). The length of the CDR3 is 20 residues. CDR3 nucleotides: TGTGCCAGCAGCTATTGGGGACGGGAGGGCCGTGTTCGTAGCACAGATACGCAGTATTTT. Translated: CASSYWGREGRVRSTDTQYF.

The CDR3 sequence is CASSPQDRVNQPQHF. DNA of the CDR3: TGTGCCAGCTCACCACAGGACAGGGTCAATCAGCCCCAGCATTTT. V usage is TRBV18 and J usage is TRBJ1-5; 8 bases match TRBD1. Germline V gene data show CDR1 as KGHSH and CDR2 as LQKENI. Trimming removed 1 base from V and 3 bases from J; junction bases left unmatched: 2. This CDR3 has 15 amino acids. The full variable domain, rest sourced from reference TRBV18 and TRBJ1-5, is NAGVMQNPRHLVRRRGQEARLRCSPMKGHSHVYWYRQLPEEGLKFMVYLQKENIIDESGMPKERFSAEFPKEGPSILRIQQVVRGDSAAYFCASSPQDRVNQPQHFGDGTRLSIL.

J is TRBJ2-1 and V is TRBV5-1, with TRBD2 as a possible D gene (6 bases). Trimming removed 4 bases at V and 2 bases at J, with 13 bases between. From germline, CDR1 is SGHRS and CDR2 YFSETQ. The CDR3 is 15 amino acids. The chain's CDR3 is CASSALREAYNEQFF. The DNA for the CDR3 is TGCGCCAGCAGCGCATTGAGGGAGGCCTACAATGAGCAGTTCTTC.

The chain's CDR3 is CASSPQLAGGPVDTQYF. The CDR3 DNA sequence: TGTGCCAGCAGCCCCCAGTTAGCGGGAGGGCCGGTAGATACGCAGTATTTT. The rearrangement links TRBV9 to TRBJ2-3; 11 positions agree with TRBD2. Germline CDR1 reads SGDLS; CDR2 reads YYNGEE. The CDR3 is 17 residues long. V gave up 4 bases and J gave up 5 bases; unmatched junction bases: 12. The full variable domain, completed using reference TRBV9 and TRBJ2-3, is DSGVTQTPKHLITATGQRVTLRCSPRSGDLSVYWYQQSLDQGLQFLIQYYNGEERAKGNILERFSAQQFPDLHSELNLSSLELGDSALYFCASSPQLAGGPVDTQYFGPGTRLTVL.

The CDR3 protein is CASSLTGRVTDTQYF. The CDR3 region has the DNA TGCGCCAGCAGCTTGACAGGGCGGGTCACAGATACGCAGTATTTT. The V and J genes are TRBV5-1 and TRBJ2-3, with D tentatively TRBD1 (6 bases). CDR1 and CDR2 from the germline V gene are SGHRS and YFSETQ. V lost 1 base to trimming and J lost 2 bases, with 11 bases between them. The CDR3 length is 15 residues.

This clone has a single count. The chain links TRBV2 to TRBJ2-7, with 7 bases that match TRBD1. V was pared by 1 base and J by 1 base, with 13 bases of the junction left unmatched. The CDR3 is 18 residues long. Germline CDR1 is SNHLY and CDR2 is FYNNEI. CDR3 sequence: CASSEGDPRDRFSYEQYF. CDR3 coding DNA: TGTGCCAGCAGTGAAGGGGACCCCCGGGACAGATTTTCCTACGAGCAGTACTTC. Complete variable domain (other parts from reference TRBV2 and TRBJ2-7): EPEVTQTPSHQVTQMGQEVILRCVPISNHLYFYWYRQILGQKVEFLVSFYNNEISEKSEIFDDQFSVERPDGSNFTLKIRSTKLEDSAMYFCASSEGDPRDRFSYEQYFGPGTRLTVT.

The chain carries TRBV5-1 and TRBJ1-5, with TRBD1 matching 9 bases. The germline CDR1 and CDR2 sequences are SGHRS and YFSETQ. This CDR3 region has 15 residues. J was trimmed by 2 bases and V by 4 bases; bases with no gene match: 4. CDR3 loop: CASSPGQGRNQPQHF. In DNA form, the CDR3 reads TGCGCCAGCAGCCCGGGACAGGGTCGCAATCAGCCCCAGCATTTT.

This sequence joins TRBV27 and TRBJ2-3; TRBD2 aligns across 14 bases. This CDR3 region has 16 residues. Germline assignment: CDR1 MNHEY and CDR2 SMNVEV (reference sequence). Trimming at V came to 5 bases and at J to 5 bases, leaving 6 bases not matched to a gene. CDR3 nucleotides: TGTGCCAGCAGTACCGGGACTAGCGGGAGTATAGATACGCAGTATTTT. It encodes CASSTGTSGSIDTQYF.

The V and J genes are TRBV6-6 and TRBJ2-7, with 12 bases matching TRBD2. V shed 2 bases, J shed 6 bases, and the junction held 2 bases outside the gene matches. The CDR3 length is 14 residues. Germline V gene data show CDR1 as MNHNY and CDR2 as SVGAGI (reference sequence). CDR3 residues: CASSYGTSGFEQYF. The DNA for the CDR3 is TGTGCCAGCAGTTACGGGACTAGCGGGTTCGAGCAGTACTTC.